This entry lists 12 T cell receptor beta chains sequenced from one sample in a study of blood T cell repertoires in COVID-19. Assay: immunoSEQ multiplex PCR; the TCRdb copy retains only in-frame clones and omits some. The table has tens of thousands of clones, 80% to 90% seen once; the top ten hold about a tenth. The specimen sequenced was peripheral blood. These receptors all stem from a man in his 70s with active or convalescent COVID-19.

The chain employs TRBV9 and TRBJ2-7; TRBD2 is a possible D gene (6 bases). The CDR3 is 16 residues long. V lost 4 bases, J lost 4 bases, and 21 bases lay in between. CDR1 SGDLS and CDR2 YYNGEE come from the germline V gene. The CDR3 DNA sequence: TGTGCCAGCAGCCCCGGCGTGGGACTTATTATTTACGAGCAGTACTTC. Its protein product is CASSPGVGLIIYEQYF.

The chain couples TRBV19 to TRBJ2-1; 8 bases match TRBD2. The V gene's germline CDR1 is LNHDA and CDR2 SQIVND (reference sequence). Trimming cost V 8 bases and J 3 bases; bases outside gene matches: 6. This CDR3 has 14 amino acids. CDR3 in DNA: TGTGCCAGTTCCACTAGCGGCTACTACAATGAGCAGTTCTTC. This sequence encodes CASSTSGYYNEQFF.

The chain employs TRBV6-5 and TRBJ2-3; 7 bases fit TRBD1. V shed 6 bases, J shed 0 bases, and the junction held 6 bases outside the gene matches. The CDR3 length is 15 residues. From germline, CDR1 is MNHEY and CDR2 SVGAGI. CDR3 in DNA: TGTGCCAGCAGGCCCGGGACAGTAAGCACAGATACGCAGTATTTT. Translation gives CASRPGTVSTDTQYF.

This chain links TRBV3-1 (or the pseudogene TRBV3-2) with TRBJ2-5, with unresolved D. Germline lookup yields CDR1 LGHDT and CDR2 YNNKEL (reference sequence). The CDR3 runs 16 residues. Trimming cost V 4 bases and J 2 bases, with 17 bases left between them. CDR3 region: CASSLRVVASQETQYF. In DNA form, the CDR3 reads TGTGCCAGCAGCCTCCGGGTCGTCGCATCTCAAGAGACCCAGTACTTC.

The rearrangement joins TRBV9 to TRBJ1-1, with D perhaps TRBD1 (6 bases). The CDR3 consists of 13 residues. Germline lookup yields CDR1 SGDLS and CDR2 YYNGEE. Trimming took off 0 bases at V and 10 bases at J, with 13 bases between the two ends. The CDR3 is CASSVGIGGVAFF. The CDR3 nucleotides read TGTGCCAGCAGCGTAGGGATAGGGGGAGTAGCTTTCTTT.

The V and J genes are TRBV5-4 and TRBJ2-5, with 10 bases lining up with TRBD2. From germline, CDR1 is SGHNT and CDR2 YYREEE (reference sequence). The CDR3 runs to 17 residues. Trimming took 4 bases from V and 4 from J; bases not matched to a gene: 13. CDR3: CASSRGGTSGIRETQYF. DNA of the CDR3: TGTGCCAGCAGCCGCGGTGGTACTAGCGGGATTCGAGAGACCCAGTACTTC.

The chain has TRBV9 and TRBJ2-2; TRBD2 agrees at 7 bases. The germline V gene encodes CDR1 SGDLS and CDR2 YYNGEE. The V gene end was trimmed by 2 bases and the J gene end by 2 bases; junction bases not matched to a gene: 3. The CDR3 has 15 amino acids. For the CDR3, the DNA is TGTGCCAGCAGCGTGCTAGCGGTAAACACCGGGGAGCTGTTTTTT. Protein sequence: CASSVLAVNTGELFF.

This sequence joins TRBV11-2 and TRBJ2-7; tentatively, D is TRBD2 (6 bases). Germline CDR1 reads SGHAT; CDR2 reads FQNNGV. The CDR3 sequence is 14 residues long. V was cut by 5 bases and J by 3 bases, with 14 bases left in between. The DNA of the CDR3 is TGTGCCAGCAGCCCGGGACTCCTATTCTACGAGCAGTACTTC. This codes for CASSPGLLFYEQYF.

This chain connects TRBV5-4 to TRBJ2-1; TRBD1 aligns across 10 bases. V lost 6 bases to trimming and J lost 3 bases; unmatched junction nucleotides: 6. The germline V gene has CDR1 SGHNT and CDR2 YYREEE (reference sequence). The CDR3 is 15 residues long. In nucleotides, the CDR3 is TGTGCCAGCATCATAGACAGGGGGCACTACAATGAGCAGTTCTTC. Translating gives CASIIDRGHYNEQFF.

This chain connects TRBV2 to TRBJ1-3, with 7 bases that match TRBD1. Unmatched junction bases numbered 4, after V lost 6 bases and J lost 8 bases. The CDR3 has 12 residues. Per germline, CDR1 SNHLY and CDR2 FYNNEI. CDR3 sequence reads: CASSLQGDTIYF. CDR3 in DNA: TGTGCCAGCAGCCTCCAGGGGGACACCATATATTTT. Drawing the rest from reference TRBV2 and TRBJ1-3, the complete variable domain is EPEVTQTPSHQVTQMGQEVILRCVPISNHLYFYWYRQILGQKVEFLVSFYNNEISEKSEIFDDQFSVERPDGSNFTLKIRSTKLEDSAMYFCASSLQGDTIYFGEGSWLTVV.

The sample holds a few counts of this clone. The V call is TRBV6-5, the J call TRBJ2-7; D unresolved. The germline gives CDR1 MNHEY, CDR2 SVGAGI. V was clipped by 6 bases and J by 0 bases, with 15 bases between them. This CDR3 region has 15 residues. DNA of the CDR3: TGTGCCAGCAGACTTGACTTGCGGAGCTCCTACGAGCAGTACTTC. Its translation: CASRLDLRSSYEQYF.

The rearrangement links TRBV2 to TRBJ1-2; maybe TRBD1 (5 bases). Deletions cut 5 bases from V and 4 bases from J, with 8 bases between. The CDR3 is 12 residues long. Germline CDR1 and CDR2: SNHLY and FYNNEI. CDR3 nucleotide sequence: TGTGCCAGCAGTCGGACACCCTATGGCTACACCTTC. Amino acids: CASSRTPYGYTF.